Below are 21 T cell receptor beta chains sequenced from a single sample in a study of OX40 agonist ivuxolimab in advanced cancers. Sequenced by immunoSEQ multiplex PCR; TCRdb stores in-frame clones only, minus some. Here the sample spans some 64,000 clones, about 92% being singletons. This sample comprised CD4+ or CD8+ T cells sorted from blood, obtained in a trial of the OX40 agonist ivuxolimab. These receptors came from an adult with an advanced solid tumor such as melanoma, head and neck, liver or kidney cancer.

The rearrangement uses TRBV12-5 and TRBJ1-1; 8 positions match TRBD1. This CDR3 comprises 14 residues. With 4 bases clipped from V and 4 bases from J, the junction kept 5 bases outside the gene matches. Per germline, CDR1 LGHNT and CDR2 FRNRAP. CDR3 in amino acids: CASGSSTGGTEAFF. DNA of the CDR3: TGTGCTAGTGGTTCCTCAACAGGGGGCACTGAAGCTTTCTTT.

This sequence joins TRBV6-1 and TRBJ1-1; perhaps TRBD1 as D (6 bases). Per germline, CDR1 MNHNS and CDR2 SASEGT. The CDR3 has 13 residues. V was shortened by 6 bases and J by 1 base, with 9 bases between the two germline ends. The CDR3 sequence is CASSEGQNTEAFF. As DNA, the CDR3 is TGTGCCAGCAGCGAGGGACAGAACACTGAAGCTTTCTTT.

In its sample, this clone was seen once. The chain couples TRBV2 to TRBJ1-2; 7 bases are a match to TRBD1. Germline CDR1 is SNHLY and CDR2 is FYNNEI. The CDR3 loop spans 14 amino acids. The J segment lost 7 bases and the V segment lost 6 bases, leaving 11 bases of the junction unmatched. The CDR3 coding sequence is TGTGCCAGCAGGGCCGACAGGGAGGGTTTTGGCTACACCTTC. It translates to CASRADREGFGYTF.

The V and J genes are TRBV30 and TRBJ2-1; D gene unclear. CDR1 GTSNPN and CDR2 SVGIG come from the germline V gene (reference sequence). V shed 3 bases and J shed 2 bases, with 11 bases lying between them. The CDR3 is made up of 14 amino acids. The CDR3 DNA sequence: TGTGCCTGGAGGCGGCAGGCGGCCTACAATGAGCAGTTCTTC. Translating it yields CAWRRQAAYNEQFF.

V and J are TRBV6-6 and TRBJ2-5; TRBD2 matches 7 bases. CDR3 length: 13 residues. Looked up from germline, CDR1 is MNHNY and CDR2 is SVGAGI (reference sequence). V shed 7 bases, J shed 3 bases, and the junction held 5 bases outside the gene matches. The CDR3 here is CASKWGGEETQYF. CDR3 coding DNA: TGTGCCAGCAAGTGGGGGGGGGAAGAGACCCAGTACTTC.

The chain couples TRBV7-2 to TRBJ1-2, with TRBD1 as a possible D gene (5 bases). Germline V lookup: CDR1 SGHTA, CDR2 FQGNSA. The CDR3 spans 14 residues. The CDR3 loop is CALTNGDEAYGYTF. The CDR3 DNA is TGTGCGCTTACGAACGGGGACGAGGCCTATGGCTACACCTTC.

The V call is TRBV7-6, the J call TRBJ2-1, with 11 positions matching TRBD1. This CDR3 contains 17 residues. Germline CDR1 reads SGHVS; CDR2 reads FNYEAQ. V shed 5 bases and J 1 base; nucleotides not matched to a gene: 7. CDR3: CASSPGQGVKSYNEQFF. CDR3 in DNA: TGTGCCAGCAGCCCGGGACAGGGGGTTAAATCCTACAATGAGCAGTTCTTC.

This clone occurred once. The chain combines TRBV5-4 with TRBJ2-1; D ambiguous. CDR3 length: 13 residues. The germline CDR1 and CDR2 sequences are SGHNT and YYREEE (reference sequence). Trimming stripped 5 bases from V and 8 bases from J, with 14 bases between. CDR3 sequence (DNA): TGTGCCAGCAGTACCGCCTTGGTCCATGAGCAGTTCTTC. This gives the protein CASSTALVHEQFF.

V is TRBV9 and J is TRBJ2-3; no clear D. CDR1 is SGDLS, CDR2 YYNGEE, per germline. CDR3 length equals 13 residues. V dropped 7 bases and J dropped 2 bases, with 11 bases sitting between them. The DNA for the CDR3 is TGTGCCAGCGCTGGTGGGTACACAGATACGCAGTATTTT. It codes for CASAGGYTDTQYF.

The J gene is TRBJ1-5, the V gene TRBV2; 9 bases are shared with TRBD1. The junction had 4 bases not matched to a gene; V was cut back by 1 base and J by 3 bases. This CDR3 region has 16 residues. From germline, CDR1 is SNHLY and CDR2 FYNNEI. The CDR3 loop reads CASSEVGTGINQPQHF. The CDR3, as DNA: TGTGCCAGCAGTGAAGTAGGGACAGGGATCAATCAGCCCCAGCATTTT.

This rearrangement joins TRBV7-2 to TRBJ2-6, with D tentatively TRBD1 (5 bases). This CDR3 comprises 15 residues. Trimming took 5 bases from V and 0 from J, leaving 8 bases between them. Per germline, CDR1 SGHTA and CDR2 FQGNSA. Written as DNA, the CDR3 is TGTGCCAGCAGCCGAGACAGCTCTGGGGCCAACGTCCTGACTTTC. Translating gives CASSRDSSGANVLTF.

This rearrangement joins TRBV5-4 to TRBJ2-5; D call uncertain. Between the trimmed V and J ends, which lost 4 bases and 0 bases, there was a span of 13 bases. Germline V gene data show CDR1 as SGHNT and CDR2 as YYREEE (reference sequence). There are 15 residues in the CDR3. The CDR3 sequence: CASSPVGRDQETQYF. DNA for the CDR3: TGTGCCAGCAGCCCAGTAGGTCGGGACCAAGAGACCCAGTACTTC.

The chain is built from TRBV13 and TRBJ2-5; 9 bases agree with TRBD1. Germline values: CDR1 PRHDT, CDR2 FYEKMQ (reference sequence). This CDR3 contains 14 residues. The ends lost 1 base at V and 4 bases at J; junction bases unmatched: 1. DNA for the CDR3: TGTGCCAGCAGCTTAGAGGACAGGGGAGAGACCCAGTACTTC. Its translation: CASSLEDRGETQYF.

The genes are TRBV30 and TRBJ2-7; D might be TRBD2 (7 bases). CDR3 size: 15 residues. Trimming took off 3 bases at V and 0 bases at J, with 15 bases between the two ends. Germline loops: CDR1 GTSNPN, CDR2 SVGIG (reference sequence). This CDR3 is CAWSLGGPRSYEQYF. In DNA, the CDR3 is TGTGCCTGGAGCCTGGGGGGGCCCCGCTCCTACGAGCAGTACTTC. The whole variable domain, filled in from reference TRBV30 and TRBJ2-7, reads SQTIHQWPATLVQPVGSPLSLECTVEGTSNPNLYWYRQAAGRGLQLLFYSVGIGQISSEVPQNLSASRPQDRQFILSSKKLLLSDSGFYLCAWSLGGPRSYEQYFGPGTRLTVT.

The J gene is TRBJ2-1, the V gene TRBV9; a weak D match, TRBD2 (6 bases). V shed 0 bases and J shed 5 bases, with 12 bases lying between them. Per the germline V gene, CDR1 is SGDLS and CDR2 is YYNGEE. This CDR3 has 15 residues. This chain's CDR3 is CASSVDPGRNNEQFF. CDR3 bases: TGTGCCAGCAGCGTAGATCCGGGGAGGAACAATGAGCAGTTCTTC.

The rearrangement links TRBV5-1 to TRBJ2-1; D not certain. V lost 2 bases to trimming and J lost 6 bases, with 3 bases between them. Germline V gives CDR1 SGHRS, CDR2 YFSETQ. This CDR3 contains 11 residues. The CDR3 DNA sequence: TGCGCCAGCAGCTTCCTCAATGAGCAGTTCTTC. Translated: CASSFLNEQFF.

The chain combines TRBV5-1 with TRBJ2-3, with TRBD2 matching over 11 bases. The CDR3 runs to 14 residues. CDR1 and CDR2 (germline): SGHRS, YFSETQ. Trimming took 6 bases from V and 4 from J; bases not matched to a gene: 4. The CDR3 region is CASKTSGSSDTQYF. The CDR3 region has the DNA TGCGCCAGCAAAACTAGCGGGAGTTCAGATACGCAGTATTTT.

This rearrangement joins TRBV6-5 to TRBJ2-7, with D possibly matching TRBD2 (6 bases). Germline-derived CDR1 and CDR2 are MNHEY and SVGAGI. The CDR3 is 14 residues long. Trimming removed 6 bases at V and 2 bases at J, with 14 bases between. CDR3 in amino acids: CASSPRGTPYEQYF. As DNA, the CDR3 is TGTGCCAGCAGCCCGCGGGGAACCCCCTACGAGCAGTACTTC.

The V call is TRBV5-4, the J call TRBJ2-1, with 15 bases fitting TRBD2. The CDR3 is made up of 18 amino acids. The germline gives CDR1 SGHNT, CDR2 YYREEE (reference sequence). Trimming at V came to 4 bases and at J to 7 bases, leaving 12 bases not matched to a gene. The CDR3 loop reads CASSTGLAGGPTRNEQFF. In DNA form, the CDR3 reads TGTGCCAGCAGCACAGGACTAGCGGGAGGGCCGACCCGTAATGAGCAGTTCTTC. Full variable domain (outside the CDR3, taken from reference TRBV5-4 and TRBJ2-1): ETGVTQSPTHLIKTRGQQVTLRCSSQSGHNTVSWYQQALGQGPQFIFQYYREEENGRGNFPPRFSGLQFPNYSSELNVNALELDDSALYLCASSTGLAGGPTRNEQFFGPGTRLTVL.

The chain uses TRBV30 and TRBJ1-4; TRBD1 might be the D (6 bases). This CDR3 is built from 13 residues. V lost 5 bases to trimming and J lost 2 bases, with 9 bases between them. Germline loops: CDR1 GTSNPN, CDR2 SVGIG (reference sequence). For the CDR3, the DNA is TGTGCCTGGTACAGGGCGACTAATGAAAAACTGTTTTTT. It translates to CAWYRATNEKLFF.

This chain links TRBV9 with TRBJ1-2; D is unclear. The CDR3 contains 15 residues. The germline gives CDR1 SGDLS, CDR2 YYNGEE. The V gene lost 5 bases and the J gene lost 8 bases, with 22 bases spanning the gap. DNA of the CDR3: TGTGCCAGCAGGGTGTTATTGGGCTACCTTGGGGGCTACACCTTC. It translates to CASRVLLGYLGGYTF.